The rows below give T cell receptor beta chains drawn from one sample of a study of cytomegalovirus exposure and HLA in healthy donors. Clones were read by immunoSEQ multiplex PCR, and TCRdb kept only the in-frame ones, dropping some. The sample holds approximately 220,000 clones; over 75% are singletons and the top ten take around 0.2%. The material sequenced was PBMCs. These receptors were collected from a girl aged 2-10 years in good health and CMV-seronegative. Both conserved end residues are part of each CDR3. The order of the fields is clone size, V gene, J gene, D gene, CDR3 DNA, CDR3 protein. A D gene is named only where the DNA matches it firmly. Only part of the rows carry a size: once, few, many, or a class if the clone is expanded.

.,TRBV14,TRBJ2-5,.,TGTGCCAGCAGCCCGAGCCACTATGAGACCCAGTACTTC,CASSPSHYETQYF
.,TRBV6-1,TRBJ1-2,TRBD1,TGTGCCAGCAGCCCTACGACAGGGCGCGGCTACACCTTC,CASSPTTGRGYTF
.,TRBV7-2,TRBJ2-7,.,TGTGCCAGCAGCTTAGCCGCATCCTACGAGCAGTACTTC,CASSLAASYEQYF
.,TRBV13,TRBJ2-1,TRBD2,TGTGCCAGCAGCGCTACAGGGATCTTTCGACTAGCGGGAGGGGACAATGAGCAGTTCTTC,CASSATGIFRLAGGDNEQFF
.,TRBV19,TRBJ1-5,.,TGTGCCAGTAGTATCAGGGCGGATAGCAATCAGCCCCAGCATTTT,CASSIRADSNQPQHF
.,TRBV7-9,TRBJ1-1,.,TGTGCCAGCAGCCCTGACAGACTTAGAAACACTGAAGCTTTCTTT,CASSPDRLRNTEAFF
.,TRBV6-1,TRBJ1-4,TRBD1,TGTGCCAGCAGTGAAAGGACAGGGGGAGTTGAAAAACTGTTTTTT,CASSERTGGVEKLFF
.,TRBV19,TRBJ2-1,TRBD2,TGTGCCAGTAGTAACAGGAGCGGGACCGCTTACAATGAGCAGTTCTTC,CASSNRSGTAYNEQFF
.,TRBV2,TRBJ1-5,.,TGTGCCAGCAGTTGGACAGACGCGGAGCCCCAGCATTTT,CASSWTDAEPQHF
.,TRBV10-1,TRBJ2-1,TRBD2,TGCGCCAGCAGTGGGGCACTAGCGGGCCTCCTGAGCTCCTACAATGAGCAGTTCTTC,CASSGALAGLLSSYNEQFF
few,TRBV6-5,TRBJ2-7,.,TGTGCCAGCGGTACAGCGGCATCCTACGAGCAGTACTTC,CASGTAASYEQYF
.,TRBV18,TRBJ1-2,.,TGTGCCAGCTCACCAACAGTGAATGGCTACACCTTC,CASSPTVNGYTF
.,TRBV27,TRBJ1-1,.,TGTGCCAGCAGTGGGGGGGTCGTGAACACTGAAGCTTTCTTT,CASSGGVVNTEAFF
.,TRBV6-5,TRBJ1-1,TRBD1,TGTGCCAGCGCCAGGGGGATGAACACTGAAGCTTTCTTT,CASARGMNTEAFF
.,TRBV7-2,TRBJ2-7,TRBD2,TGTGCCAGCAGCCGGGGACTAGCGGTGGATAATTACGAGCAGTACTTC,CASSRGLAVDNYEQYF
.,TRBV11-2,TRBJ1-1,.,TGTGCCAGCAGATCAGGGTCGGACACTGAAGCTTTCTTT,CASRSGSDTEAFF
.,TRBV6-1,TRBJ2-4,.,TGTGCCAGCAGTGAATGGTCGGGAGTCAACATTCAGTACTTC,CASSEWSGVNIQYF
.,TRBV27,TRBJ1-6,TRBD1,TGTGCCAGCAGTTTATCCGGACAGGGTCGGTCACCCCTCCACTTT,CASSLSGQGRSPLHF
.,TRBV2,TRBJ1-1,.,TGTGCCAGCAGTGACAGTTGGGCGAACACTGAAGCTTTCTTT,CASSDSWANTEAFF
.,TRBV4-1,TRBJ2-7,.,TGCGCCAGCAGCCAAGCCCCTCCGGGACAACCCTCCTACGAGCAGTACTTC,CASSQAPPGQPSYEQYF